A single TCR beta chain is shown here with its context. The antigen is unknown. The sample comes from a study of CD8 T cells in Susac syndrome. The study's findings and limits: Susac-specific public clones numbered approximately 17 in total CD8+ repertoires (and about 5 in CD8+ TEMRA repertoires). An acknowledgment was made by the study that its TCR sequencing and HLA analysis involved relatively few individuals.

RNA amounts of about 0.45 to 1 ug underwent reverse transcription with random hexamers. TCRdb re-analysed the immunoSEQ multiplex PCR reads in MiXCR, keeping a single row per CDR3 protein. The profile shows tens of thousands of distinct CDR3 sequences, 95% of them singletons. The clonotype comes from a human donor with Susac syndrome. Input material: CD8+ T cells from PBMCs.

Here the CDR3 reads CASSYKGPDQPQHF. The CDR3 coding sequence is TGTGCCAGCAGTTACAAGGGCCCCGATCAGCCCCAGCATTTT. V is TRBV6-5 and J is TRBJ1-5; D is unclear. This CDR3 region has 14 residues. Trimming took 2 bases from V and 5 from J, leaving 10 bases between them. Germline CDR1 is MNHEY and CDR2 is SVGAGI.